This T cell receptor (beta chain) appears in the sequencing data of a study of low-dose radiotherapy and immunotherapy resistance in tumors. Study summary: Across 26 weeks, 13 Gy in total went to Cohort 2, delivered as 1 Gy per fraction every two weeks. Patients received cyclophosphamide 200 mg/m2 intravenously every two weeks, the day before radiation-immunotherapy.

This clonotype has a count of ten or more. Noted time point: after trial treatment. Treatment denoted: LDRT plus nivolumab, ipilimumab, low-dose cyclophosphamide and aspirin (RACIN trial). Primers used for first-strand cDNA, a TRAV- and TRBV-specific set, covered both alpha and beta chains. Amplification, which lasted approximately 20 PCR cycles, used a constant-region primer and V-primer adapter to amplify TCRs. TCRdb ran MiXCR on the reads and lists one entry per CDR3 protein. Of tens of thousands of distinct CDR3 sequences detected, 25% appear once; the ten largest clones hold around 10%. This TCR came from a male donor with prostate cancer. The starting material was PBMCs, obtained after low-dose radiotherapy plus immunotherapy.

CDR3 DNA: TGCGCCAGCAGTGGACAGGGGGCCATCTATGGCTACACCTTC. Amino acid sequence: CASSGQGAIYGYTF. The chain carries TRBV10-2 and TRBJ1-2, with 10 bases matching TRBD1. The CDR3 contains 14 residues. V gave up 4 bases and J gave up 4 bases; unmatched junction bases: 3. Germline V gives CDR1 WSHSY, CDR2 SAAADI.